This T cell receptor (beta chain) was recorded in a study of blood T cell repertoires in COVID-19. Whole-study context: In each case, the material was cDNA or gDNA derived from T cells, B-cell-depleted T cells, or PBMCs.

Clones were read by immunoSEQ multiplex PCR, and TCRdb kept only the in-frame ones, dropping some. The sample yields 150,000 to 200,000 clones, around 89% seen once. CDR1 and CDR2 (germline): SNHLY, FYNNEI. The CDR3 spans 16 residues. V was cut by 3 bases and J by 2 bases, with 14 bases left in between. The V and J genes are TRBV2 and TRBJ1-5; unclear D gene. Sequencing was done on a sample of peripheral blood. This clonotype was obtained from a man younger than 35 who had recovered from COVID-19. The CDR3 DNA sequence: TGTGCCAGCAGTGAGAGGGCGGGTTTAGGCAATCAGCCCCAGCATTTT. As protein: CASSERAGLGNQPQHF.